Sequencing of this T cell receptor beta chain was carried out in a study of regulatory T cells in long-lasting Graves disease. Regarding time point: persistent/refractory GD, antithyroid drugs over 5 years with positive TRAb. Making the TCR library involved RNA that had been extracted from PBMCs. The CDR3 runs 14 residues. Germline V lookup: CDR1 DFQATT, CDR2 SNEGSKA (reference sequence). The V gene lost 5 bases and the J gene lost 3 bases, with 17 bases spanning the gap. A word on this clonotype: A much larger clone lies a single base off, so this may be a read error.

CDR3 regions were amplified by Arm-PCR using iRepertoire HTBI primers to build TCR beta libraries. TCRdb itself ran the multiplex PCR reads through MiXCR, one entry per CDR3 protein. The table has hundreds of thousands of distinct CDR3 sequences, around 20% seen once. This TCR derives from a female donor with Graves disease. J is TRBJ2-7 and V is TRBV20-1; D might be TRBD2 (5 bases). The material was peripheral blood mononuclear cells (PBMCs), obtained when the disease was refractory, from a patient treated with antithyroid drugs. CDR3 residues: CSADLAGTYYEQYF. The CDR3 DNA reads TGCAGTGCTGACCTGGCGGGCACTTACTACGAGCAGTACTTC.